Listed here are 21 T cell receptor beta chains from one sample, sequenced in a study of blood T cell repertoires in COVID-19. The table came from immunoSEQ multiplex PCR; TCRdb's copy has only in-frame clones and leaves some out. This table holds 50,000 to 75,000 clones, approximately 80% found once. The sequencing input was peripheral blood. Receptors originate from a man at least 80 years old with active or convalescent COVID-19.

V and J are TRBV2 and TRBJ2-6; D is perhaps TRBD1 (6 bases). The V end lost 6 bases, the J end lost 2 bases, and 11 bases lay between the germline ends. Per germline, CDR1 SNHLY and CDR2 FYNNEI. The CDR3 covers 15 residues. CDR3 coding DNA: TGTGCCAGCAGCGGTAACAGGGCTGGGGCCAACGTCCTGACTTTC. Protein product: CASSGNRAGANVLTF. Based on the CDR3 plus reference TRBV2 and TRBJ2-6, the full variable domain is EPEVTQTPSHQVTQMGQEVILRCVPISNHLYFYWYRQILGQKVEFLVSFYNNEISEKSEIFDDQFSVERPDGSNFTLKIRSTKLEDSAMYFCASSGNRAGANVLTFGAGSRLTVL.

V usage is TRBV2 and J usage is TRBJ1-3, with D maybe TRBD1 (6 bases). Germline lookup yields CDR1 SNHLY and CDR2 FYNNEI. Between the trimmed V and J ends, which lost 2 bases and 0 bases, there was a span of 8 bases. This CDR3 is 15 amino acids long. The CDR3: CASSERTDSGNTIYF. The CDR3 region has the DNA TGTGCCAGCAGTGAACGGACAGACTCTGGAAACACCATATATTTT.

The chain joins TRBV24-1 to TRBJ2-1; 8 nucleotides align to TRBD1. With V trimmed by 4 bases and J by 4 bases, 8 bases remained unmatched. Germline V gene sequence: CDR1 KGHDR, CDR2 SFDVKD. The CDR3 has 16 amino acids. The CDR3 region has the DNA TGTGCCACCAGTGACACCGGGACAGGTAGTTACAATGAGCAGTTCTTC. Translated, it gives CATSDTGTGSYNEQFF.

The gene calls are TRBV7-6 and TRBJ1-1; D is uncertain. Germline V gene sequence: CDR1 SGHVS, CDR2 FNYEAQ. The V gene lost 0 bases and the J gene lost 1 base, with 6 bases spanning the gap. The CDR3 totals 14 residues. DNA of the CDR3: TGTGCCAGCAGCTTAGCCGGGGAGAACACTGAAGCTTTCTTT. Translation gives CASSLAGENTEAFF.

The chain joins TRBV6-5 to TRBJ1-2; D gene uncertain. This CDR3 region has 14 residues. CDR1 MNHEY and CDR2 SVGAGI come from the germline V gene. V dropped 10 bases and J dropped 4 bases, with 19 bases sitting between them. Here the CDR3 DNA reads TGTGCCACCATAAAACAAAAGGGAGTCTATGGCTACACCTTC. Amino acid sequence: CATIKQKGVYGYTF.

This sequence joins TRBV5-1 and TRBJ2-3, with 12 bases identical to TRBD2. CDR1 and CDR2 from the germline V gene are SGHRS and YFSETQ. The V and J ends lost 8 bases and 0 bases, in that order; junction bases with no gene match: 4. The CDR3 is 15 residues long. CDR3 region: CASTSGGSSTDTQYF. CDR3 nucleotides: TGCGCCAGTACTAGCGGGGGGTCTAGCACAGATACGCAGTATTTT.

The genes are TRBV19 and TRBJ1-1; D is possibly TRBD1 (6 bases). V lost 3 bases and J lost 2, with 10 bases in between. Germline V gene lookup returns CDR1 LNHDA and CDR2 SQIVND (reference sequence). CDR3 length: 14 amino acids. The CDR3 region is CASSIQGKNTEAFF. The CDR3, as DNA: TGTGCCAGTAGTATTCAGGGGAAAAACACTGAAGCTTTCTTT. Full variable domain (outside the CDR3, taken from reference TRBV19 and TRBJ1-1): DGGITQSPKYLFRKEGQNVTLSCEQNLNHDAMYWYRQDPGQGLRLIYYSQIVNDFQKGDIAEGYSVSREKKESFPLTVTSAQKNPTAFYLCASSIQGKNTEAFFGQGTRLTVV.

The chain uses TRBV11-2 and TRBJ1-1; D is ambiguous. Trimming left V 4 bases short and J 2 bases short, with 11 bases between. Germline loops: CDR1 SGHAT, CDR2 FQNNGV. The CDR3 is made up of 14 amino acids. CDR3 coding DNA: TGTGCCAGCAGCTACCAACTCCCAAACACTGAAGCTTTCTTT. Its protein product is CASSYQLPNTEAFF.

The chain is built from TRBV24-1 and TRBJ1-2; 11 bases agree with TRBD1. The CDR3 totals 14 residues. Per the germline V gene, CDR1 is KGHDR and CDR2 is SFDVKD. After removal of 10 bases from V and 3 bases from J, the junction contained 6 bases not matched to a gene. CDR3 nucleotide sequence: TGTGCCACAAGTTCGGGACAGGGGGACTATGGCTACACCTTC. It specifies CATSSGQGDYGYTF.

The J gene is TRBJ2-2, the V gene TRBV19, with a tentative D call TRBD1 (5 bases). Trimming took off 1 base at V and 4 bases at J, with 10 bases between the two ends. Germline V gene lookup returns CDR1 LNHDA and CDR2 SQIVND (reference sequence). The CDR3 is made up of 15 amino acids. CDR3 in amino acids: CASSIARVRTGELFF. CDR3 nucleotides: TGTGCCAGTAGTATAGCCAGGGTTCGCACCGGGGAGCTGTTTTTT.

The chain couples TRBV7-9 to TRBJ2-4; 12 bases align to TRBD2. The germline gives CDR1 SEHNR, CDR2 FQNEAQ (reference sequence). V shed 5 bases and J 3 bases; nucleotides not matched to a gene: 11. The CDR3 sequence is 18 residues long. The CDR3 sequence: CASSPRLAGAGVKNIQYF. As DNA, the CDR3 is TGTGCCAGCAGCCCCCGACTAGCGGGGGCGGGGGTCAAAAACATTCAGTACTTC.

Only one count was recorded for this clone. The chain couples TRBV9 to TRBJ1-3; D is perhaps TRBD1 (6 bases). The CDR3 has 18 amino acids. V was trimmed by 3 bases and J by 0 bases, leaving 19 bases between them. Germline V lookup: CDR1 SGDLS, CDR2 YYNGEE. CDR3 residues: CASSATPPDSFSGNTIYF. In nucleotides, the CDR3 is TGTGCCAGCAGCGCCACCCCGCCGGACAGTTTCTCTGGAAACACCATATATTTT. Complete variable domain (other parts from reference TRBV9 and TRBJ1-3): DSGVTQTPKHLITATGQRVTLRCSPRSGDLSVYWYQQSLDQGLQFLIQYYNGEERAKGNILERFSAQQFPDLHSELNLSSLELGDSALYFCASSATPPDSFSGNTIYFGEGSWLTVV.

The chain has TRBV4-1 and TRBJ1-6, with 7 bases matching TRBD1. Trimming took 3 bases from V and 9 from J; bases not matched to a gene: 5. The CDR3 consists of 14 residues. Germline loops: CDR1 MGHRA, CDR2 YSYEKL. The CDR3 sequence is CASSHDRVISPLHF. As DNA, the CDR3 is TGCGCCAGCAGCCATGACAGGGTTATTTCACCCCTCCACTTT.

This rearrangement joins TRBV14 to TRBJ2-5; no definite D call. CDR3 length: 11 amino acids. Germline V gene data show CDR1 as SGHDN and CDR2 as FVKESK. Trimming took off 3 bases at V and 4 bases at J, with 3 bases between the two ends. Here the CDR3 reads CASSHGETQYF. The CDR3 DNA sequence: TGTGCCAGCAGCCACGGAGAGACCCAGTACTTC.

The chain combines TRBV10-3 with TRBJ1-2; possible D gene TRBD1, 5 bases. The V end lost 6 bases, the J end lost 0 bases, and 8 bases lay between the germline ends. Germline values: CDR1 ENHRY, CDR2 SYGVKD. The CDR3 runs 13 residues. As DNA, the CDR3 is TGTGCCATCAGCGACAGTCCTAACTATGGCTACACCTTC. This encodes CAISDSPNYGYTF.

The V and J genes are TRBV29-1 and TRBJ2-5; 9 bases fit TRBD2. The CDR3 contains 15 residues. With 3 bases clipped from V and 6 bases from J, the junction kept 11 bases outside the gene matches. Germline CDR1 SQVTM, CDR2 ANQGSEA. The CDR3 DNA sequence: TGCAGCGTTGACCCCCCAGCGGGAGGCGGAAAGACCCAGTACTTC. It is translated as CSVDPPAGGGKTQYF.

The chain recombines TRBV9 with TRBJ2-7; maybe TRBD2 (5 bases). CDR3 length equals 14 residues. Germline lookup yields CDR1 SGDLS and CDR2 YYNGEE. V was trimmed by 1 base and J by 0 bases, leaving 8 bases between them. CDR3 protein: CASSVSGGSYEQYF. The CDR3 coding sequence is TGTGCCAGCAGCGTAAGCGGCGGCTCCTACGAGCAGTACTTC.

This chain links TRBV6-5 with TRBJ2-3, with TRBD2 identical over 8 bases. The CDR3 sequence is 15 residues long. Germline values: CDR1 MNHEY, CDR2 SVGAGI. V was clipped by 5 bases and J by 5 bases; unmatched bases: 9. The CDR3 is CASSLNGRGGDTQYF. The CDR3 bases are TGTGCCAGCAGTCTAAACGGGAGGGGTGGAGATACGCAGTATTTT.

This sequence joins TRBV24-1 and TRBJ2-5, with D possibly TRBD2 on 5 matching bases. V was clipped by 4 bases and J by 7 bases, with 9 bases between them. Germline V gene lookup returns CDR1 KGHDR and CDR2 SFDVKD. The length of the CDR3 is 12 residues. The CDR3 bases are TGTGCCACCAGTGAGGGAGCAGCGACCCAGTACTTC. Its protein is CATSEGAATQYF.

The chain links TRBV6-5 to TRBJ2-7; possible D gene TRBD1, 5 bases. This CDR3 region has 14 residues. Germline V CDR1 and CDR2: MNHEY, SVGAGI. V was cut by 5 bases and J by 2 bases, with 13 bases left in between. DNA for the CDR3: TGTGCCAGCAGTCGTCAAGGGGCTCCCTACGAGCAGTACTTC. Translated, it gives CASSRQGAPYEQYF.

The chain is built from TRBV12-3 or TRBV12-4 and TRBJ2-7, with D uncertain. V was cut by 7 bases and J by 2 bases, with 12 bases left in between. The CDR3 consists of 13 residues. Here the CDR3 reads CASTSQSAYEQYF. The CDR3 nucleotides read TGTGCCAGCACTTCACAGTCTGCCTACGAGCAGTACTTC.